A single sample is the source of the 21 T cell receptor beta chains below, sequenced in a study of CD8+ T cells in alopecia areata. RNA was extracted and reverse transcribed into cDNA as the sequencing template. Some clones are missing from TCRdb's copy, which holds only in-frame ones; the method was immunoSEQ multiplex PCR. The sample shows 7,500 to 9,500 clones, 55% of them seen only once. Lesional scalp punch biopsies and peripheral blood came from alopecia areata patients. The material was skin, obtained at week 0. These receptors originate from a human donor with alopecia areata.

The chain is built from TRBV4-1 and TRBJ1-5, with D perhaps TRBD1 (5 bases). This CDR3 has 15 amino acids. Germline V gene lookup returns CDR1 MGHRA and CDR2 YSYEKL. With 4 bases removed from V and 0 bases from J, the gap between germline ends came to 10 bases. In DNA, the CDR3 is TGCGCCAGCAGCCTGACAGATAATAGCAATCAGCCCCAGCATTTT. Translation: CASSLTDNSNQPQHF.

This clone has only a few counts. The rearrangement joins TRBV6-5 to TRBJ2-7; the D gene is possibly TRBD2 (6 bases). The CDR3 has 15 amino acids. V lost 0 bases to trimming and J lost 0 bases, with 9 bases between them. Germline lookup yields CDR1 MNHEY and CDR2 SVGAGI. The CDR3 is CASSYSKLASYEQYF. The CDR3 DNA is TGTGCCAGCAGTTACTCGAAACTAGCCTCCTACGAGCAGTACTTC.

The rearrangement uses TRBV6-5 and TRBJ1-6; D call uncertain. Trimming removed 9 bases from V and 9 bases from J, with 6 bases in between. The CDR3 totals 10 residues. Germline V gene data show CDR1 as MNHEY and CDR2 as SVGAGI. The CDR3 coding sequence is TGTGCCAGTGATGGTTCACCCCTCCACTTT. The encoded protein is CASDGSPLHF.

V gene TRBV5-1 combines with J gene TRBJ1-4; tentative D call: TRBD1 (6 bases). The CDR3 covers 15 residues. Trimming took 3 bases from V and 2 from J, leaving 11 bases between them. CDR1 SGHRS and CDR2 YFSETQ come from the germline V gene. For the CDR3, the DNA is TGCGCCAGCAGCTCCGTGGGGGGCACTAATGAAAAACTGTTTTTT. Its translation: CASSSVGGTNEKLFF.

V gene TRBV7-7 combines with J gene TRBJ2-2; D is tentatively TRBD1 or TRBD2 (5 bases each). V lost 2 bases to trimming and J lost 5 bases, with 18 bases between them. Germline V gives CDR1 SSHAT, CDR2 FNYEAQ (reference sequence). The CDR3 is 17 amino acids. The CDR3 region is CASSLSPGGLKTGELFF. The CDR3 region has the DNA TGTGCCAGCAGCTTAAGTCCTGGGGGTTTGAAGACCGGGGAGCTGTTTTTT. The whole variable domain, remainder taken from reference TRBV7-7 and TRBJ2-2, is GAGVSQSPRYKVTKRGQDVTLRCDPISSHATLYWYQQALGQGPEFLTYFNYEAQPDKSGLPSDRFSAERPEGSISTLTIQRTEQRDSAMYRCASSLSPGGLKTGELFFGEGSRLTVL.

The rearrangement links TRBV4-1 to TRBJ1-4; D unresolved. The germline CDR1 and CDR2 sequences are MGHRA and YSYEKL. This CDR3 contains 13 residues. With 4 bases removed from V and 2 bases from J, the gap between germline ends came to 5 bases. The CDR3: CASSPGTNEKLFF. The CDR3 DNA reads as TGCGCCAGCAGCCCCGGTACTAATGAAAAACTGTTTTTT.

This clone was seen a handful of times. The CDR3 sequence: CASSIGLANEKLFF. The CDR3 nucleotides read TGTGCCAGCAGCATAGGGTTAGCTAATGAAAAACTGTTTTTT. V is TRBV5-4 and J is TRBJ1-4, with D unresolved. Trimming removed 4 bases from V and 3 bases from J, with 10 bases in between. The CDR3 length is 14 residues. Germline V CDR1 and CDR2: SGHNT, YYREEE (reference sequence).

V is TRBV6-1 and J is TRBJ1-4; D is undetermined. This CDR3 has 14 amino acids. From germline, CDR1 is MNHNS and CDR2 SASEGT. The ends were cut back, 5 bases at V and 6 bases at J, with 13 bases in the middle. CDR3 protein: CASSSGRTDEKLFF. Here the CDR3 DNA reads TGTGCCAGCAGTTCCGGGCGAACGGATGAAAAACTGTTTTTT.

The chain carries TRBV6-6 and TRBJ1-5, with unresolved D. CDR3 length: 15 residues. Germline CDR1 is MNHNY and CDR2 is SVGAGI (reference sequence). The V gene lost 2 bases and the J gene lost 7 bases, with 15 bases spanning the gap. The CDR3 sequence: CASSYPSSLGQPQHF. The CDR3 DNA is TGTGCCAGCAGTTACCCATCGTCCTTGGGCCAGCCCCAGCATTTT.

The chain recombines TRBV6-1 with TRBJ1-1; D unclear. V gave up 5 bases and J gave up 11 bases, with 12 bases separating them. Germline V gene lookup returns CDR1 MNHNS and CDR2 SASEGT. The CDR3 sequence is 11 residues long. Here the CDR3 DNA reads TGTGCCAGCAGTTCTAGGGTAGGGGCTTTCTTT. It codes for CASSSRVGAFF.

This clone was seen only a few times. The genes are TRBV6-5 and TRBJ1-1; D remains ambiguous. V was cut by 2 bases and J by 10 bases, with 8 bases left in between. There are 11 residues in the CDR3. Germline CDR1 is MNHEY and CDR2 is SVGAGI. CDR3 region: CASSYGVAAFF. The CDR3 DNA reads TGTGCCAGCAGTTACGGGGTGGCAGCTTTCTTT.

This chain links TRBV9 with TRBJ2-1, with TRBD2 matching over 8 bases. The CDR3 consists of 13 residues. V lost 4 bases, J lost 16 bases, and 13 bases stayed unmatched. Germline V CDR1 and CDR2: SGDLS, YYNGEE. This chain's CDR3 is CASSIYTGGPSFF. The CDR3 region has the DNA TGTGCCAGCAGCATCTATACGGGAGGGCCTAGTTTCTTC. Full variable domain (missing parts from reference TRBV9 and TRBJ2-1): DSGVTQTPKHLITATGQRVTLRCSPRSGDLSVYWYQQSLDQGLQFLIQYYNGEERAKGNILERFSAQQFPDLHSELNLSSLELGDSALYFCASSIYTGGPSFFGPGTRLTVL.

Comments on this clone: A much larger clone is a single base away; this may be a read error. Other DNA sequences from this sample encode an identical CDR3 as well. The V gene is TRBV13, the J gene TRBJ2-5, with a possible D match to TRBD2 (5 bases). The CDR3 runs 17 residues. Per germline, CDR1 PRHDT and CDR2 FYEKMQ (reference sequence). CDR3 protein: CASSYAPPGMNEETQYF. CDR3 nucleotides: TGCGCCAGCAGCTATGCGCCGCCCGGGATGAATGAAGAGACCCAGTACTTC. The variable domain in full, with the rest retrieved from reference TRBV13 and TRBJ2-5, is AAGVIQSPRHLIKEKRETATLKCYPIPRHDTVYWYQQGPGQDPQFLISFYEKMQSDKGSIPDRFSAQQFSDYHSELNMSSLELGDSALYFCASSYAPPGMNEETQYFGPGTRLLVL.

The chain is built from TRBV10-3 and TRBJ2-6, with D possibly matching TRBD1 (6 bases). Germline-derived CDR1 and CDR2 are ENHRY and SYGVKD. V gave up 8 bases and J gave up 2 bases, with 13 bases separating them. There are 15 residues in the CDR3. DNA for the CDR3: TGTGCCATCGGGGACAAGGGCCCTGGGGCCAACGTCCTGACTTTC. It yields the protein CAIGDKGPGANVLTF.

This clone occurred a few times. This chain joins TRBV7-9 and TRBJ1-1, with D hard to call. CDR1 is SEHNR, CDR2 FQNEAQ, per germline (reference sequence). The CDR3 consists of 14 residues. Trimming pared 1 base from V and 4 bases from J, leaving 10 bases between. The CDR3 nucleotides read TGTGCCAGCAGCTTAGAGGGTGGGGTCACTGAAGCTTTCTTT. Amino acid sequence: CASSLEGGVTEAFF.

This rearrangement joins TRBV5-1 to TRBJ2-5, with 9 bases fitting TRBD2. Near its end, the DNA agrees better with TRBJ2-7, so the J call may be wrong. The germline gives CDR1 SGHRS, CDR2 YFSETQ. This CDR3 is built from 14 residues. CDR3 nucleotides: TGCGCCAGCAGCTGGCGGGAGGGACCCTACGAGCAGTACTTC. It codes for CASSWREGPYEQYF.

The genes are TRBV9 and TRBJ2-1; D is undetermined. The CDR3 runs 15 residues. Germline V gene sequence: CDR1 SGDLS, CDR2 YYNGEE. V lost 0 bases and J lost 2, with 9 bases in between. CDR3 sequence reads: CASSVGNGPYNEQFF. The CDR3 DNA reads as TGTGCCAGCAGCGTAGGAAACGGGCCCTACAATGAGCAGTTCTTC.

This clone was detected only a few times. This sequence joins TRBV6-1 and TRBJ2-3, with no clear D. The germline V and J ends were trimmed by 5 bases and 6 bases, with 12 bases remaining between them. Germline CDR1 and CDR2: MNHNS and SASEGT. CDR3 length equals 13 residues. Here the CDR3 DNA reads TGTGCCAGCAGTCCCCGCGTCGGGGATACGCAGTATTTT. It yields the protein CASSPRVGDTQYF.

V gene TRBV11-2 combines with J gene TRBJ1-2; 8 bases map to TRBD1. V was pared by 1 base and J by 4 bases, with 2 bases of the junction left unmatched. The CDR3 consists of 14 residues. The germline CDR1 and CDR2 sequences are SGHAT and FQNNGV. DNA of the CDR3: TGTGCCAGCAGCTTAGGGACAGGGATCTATGGCTACACCTTC. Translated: CASSLGTGIYGYTF.

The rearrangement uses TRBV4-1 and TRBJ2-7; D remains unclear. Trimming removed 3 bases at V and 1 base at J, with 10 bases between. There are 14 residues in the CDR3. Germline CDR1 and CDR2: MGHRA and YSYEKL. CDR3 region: CASSHWARSYEQYF. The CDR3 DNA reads TGCGCCAGCAGCCATTGGGCGCGGTCCTACGAGCAGTACTTC.

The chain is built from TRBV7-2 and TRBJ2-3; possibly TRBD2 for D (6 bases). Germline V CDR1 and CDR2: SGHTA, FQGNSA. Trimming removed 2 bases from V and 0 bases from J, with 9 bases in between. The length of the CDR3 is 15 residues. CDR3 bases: TGTGCCAGCAGCTTACTAGCGACTAGCACAGATACGCAGTATTTT. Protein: CASSLLATSTDTQYF.